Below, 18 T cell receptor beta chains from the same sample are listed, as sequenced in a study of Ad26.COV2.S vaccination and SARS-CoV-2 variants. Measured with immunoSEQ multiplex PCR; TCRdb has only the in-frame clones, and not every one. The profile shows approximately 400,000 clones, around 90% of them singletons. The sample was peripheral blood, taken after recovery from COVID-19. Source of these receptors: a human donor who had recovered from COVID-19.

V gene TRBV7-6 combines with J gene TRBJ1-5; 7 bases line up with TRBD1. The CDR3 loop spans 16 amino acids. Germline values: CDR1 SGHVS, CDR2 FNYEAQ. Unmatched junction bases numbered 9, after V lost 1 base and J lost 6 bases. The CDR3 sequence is CASSLGGTAVSQPQHF. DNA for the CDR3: TGTGCCAGCAGCTTAGGGGGGACAGCAGTCAGTCAGCCCCAGCATTTT.

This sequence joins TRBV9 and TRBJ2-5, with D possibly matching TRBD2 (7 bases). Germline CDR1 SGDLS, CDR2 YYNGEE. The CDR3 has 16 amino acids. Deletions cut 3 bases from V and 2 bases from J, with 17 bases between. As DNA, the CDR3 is TGTGCCAGCAGCGGACGGGGGGCAGGGGAACAAGAGACCCAGTACTTC. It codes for CASSGRGAGEQETQYF.

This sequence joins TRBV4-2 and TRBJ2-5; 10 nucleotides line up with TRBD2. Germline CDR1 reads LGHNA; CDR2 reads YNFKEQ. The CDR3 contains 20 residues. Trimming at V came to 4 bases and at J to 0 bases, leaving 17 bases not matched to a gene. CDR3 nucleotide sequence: TGTGCCAGCAGCCCCCTCCCCATGGGTAGCGGGGGGCCATACCAAGAGACCCAGTACTTC. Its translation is CASSPLPMGSGGPYQETQYF.

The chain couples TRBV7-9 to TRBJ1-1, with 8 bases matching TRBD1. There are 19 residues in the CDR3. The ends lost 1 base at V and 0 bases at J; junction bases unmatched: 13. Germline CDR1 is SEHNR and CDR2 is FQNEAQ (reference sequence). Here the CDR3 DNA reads TGTGCCAGCAGCTTAGAGGCCGGGAGGACAGGGAGGATGAACACTGAAGCTTTCTTT. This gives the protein CASSLEAGRTGRMNTEAFF.

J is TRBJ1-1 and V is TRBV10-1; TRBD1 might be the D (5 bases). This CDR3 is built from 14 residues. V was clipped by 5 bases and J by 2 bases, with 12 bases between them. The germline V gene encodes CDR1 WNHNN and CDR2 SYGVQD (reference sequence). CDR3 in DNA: TGCGCCAGCAGTCCCCAGGGCCTCAACACTGAAGCTTTCTTT. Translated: CASSPQGLNTEAFF.

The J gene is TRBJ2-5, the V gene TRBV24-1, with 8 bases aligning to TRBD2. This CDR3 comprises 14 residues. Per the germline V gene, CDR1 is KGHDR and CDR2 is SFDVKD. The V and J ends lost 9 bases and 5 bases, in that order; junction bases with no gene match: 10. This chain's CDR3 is CATPRGGERETQYF. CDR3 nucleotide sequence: TGTGCCACCCCCCGGGGGGGGGAGAGGGAGACCCAGTACTTC.

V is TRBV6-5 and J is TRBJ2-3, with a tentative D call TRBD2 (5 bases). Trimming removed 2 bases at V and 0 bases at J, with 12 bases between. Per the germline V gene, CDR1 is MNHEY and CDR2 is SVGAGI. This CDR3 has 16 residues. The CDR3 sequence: CASSYGRLPSTDTQYF. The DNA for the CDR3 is TGTGCCAGCAGTTACGGGAGACTTCCTAGCACAGATACGCAGTATTTT.

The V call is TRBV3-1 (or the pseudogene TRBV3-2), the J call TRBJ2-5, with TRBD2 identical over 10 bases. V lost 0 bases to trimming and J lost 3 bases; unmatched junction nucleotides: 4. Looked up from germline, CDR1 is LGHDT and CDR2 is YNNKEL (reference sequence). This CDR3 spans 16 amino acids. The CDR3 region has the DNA TGTGCCAGCAGCCAAGACCCCCTAGCGGGGGAAGAGACCCAGTACTTC. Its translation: CASSQDPLAGEETQYF.

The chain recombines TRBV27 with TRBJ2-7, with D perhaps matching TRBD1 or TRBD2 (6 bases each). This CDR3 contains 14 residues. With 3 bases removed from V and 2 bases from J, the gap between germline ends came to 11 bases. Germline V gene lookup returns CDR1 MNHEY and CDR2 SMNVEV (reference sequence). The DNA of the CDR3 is TGTGCCAGCAGTTTCCGGGGGCGCCCCTACGAGCAGTACTTC. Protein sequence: CASSFRGRPYEQYF.

CDR3 DNA sequence: TGTGCCAGCAGCGTAGGGGCAGGGACTCCCTATGGCTACACCTTC. Protein product: CASSVGAGTPYGYTF. This rearrangement joins TRBV9 to TRBJ1-2, with a possible D match to TRBD1 (5 bases). The germline V and J ends were trimmed by 0 bases and 4 bases, with 13 bases remaining between them. The CDR3 is made up of 15 amino acids. Per germline, CDR1 SGDLS and CDR2 YYNGEE.

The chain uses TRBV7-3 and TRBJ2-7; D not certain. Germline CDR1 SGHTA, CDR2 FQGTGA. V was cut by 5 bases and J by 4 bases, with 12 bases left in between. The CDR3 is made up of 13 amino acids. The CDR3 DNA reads TGTGCCAGCAGCCTCTCGACGGATTACGAGCAGTACTTC. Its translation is CASSLSTDYEQYF.

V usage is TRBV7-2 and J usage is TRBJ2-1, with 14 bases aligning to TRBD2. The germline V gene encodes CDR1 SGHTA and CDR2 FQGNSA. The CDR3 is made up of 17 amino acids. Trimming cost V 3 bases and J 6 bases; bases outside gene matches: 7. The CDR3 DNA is TGTGCCAGCAGCTTGACCGGGACTAGCGGGGGTACCAATGAGCAGTTCTTC. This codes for CASSLTGTSGGTNEQFF.

Here the CDR3 DNA reads TGCGCCAGCAGTGACTACGGAGGGGGACAGGCGAGCACAGATACGCAGTATTTT. Translating it yields CASSDYGGGQASTDTQYF. V is TRBV10-1 and J is TRBJ2-3, with 8 bases matching TRBD1. This CDR3 has 18 residues. J was trimmed by 0 bases and V by 3 bases; bases with no gene match: 11. Germline CDR1 reads WNHNN; CDR2 reads SYGVQD (reference sequence).

The CDR3 sequence is CASRAGPGNTIYF. Written as DNA, the CDR3 is TGTGCCAGCCGCGCGGGACCCGGAAACACCATATATTTT. The V call is TRBV9, the J call TRBJ1-3, with a tentative D call TRBD1 (5 bases). The CDR3 contains 13 residues. Germline CDR1 SGDLS, CDR2 YYNGEE. V lost 7 bases and J lost 4, with 12 bases in between.

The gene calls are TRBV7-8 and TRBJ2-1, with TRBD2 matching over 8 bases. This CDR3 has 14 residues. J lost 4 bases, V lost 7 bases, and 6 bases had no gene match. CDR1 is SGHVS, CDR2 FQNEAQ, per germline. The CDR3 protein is CASTLGGAYNEQFF. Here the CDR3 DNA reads TGTGCCAGCACCCTCGGGGGGGCTTACAATGAGCAGTTCTTC.

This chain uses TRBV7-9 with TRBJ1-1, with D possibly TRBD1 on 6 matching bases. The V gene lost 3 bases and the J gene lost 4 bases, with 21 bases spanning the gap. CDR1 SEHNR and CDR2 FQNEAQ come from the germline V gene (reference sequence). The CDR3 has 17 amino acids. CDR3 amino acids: CASSFERGGRSGTEAFF. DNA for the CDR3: TGTGCCAGCAGCTTTGAGCGAGGGGGAAGATCGGGCACTGAAGCTTTCTTT.

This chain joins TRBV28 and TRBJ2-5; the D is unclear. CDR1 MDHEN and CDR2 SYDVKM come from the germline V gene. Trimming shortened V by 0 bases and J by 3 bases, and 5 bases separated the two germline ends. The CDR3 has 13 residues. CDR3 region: CASSLWSEETQYF. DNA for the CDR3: TGTGCCAGCAGTTTATGGTCAGAAGAGACCCAGTACTTC.

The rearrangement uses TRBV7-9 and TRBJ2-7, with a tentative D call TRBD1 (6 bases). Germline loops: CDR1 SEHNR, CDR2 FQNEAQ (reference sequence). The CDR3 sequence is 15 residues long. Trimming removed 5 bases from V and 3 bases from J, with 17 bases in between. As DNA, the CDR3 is TGTGCCAGCAGCCATTTAAAGGACAGTCACTACGAGCAGTACTTC. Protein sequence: CASSHLKDSHYEQYF.